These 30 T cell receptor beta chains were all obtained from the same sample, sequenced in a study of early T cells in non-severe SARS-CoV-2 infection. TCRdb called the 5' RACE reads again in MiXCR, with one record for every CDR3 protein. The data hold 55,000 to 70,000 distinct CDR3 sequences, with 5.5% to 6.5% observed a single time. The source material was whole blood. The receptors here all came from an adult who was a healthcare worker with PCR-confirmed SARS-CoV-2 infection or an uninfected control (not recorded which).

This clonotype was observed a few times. CDR3 nucleotides: TGTGCCAGCAGCCCTGGACCGTCCGGGCAGTACTTC. Amino acid sequence: CASSPGPSGQYF. The chain joins TRBV6-6 to TRBJ2-7; D not certain. Trimming pared 6 bases from V and 9 bases from J, leaving 15 bases between. CDR1 and CDR2 (germline): MNHNY, SVGAGI (reference sequence). The CDR3 has 12 amino acids.

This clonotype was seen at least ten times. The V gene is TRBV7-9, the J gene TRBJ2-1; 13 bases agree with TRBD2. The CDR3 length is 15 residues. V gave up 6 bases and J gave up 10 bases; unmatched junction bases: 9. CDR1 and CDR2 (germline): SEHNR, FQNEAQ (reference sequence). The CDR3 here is CASRPVGLAGLEQFF. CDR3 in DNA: TGTGCCAGCAGACCCGTGGGACTAGCGGGATTAGAGCAGTTCTTC.

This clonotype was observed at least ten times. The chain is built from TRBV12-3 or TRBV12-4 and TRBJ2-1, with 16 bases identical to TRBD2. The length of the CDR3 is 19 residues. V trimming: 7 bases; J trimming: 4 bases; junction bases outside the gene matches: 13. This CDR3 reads CASTVSVGGLAGGYNEQFF. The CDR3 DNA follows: TGTGCCAGCACCGTATCGGTTGGGGGACTAGCGGGAGGGTACAATGAGCAGTTCTTC.

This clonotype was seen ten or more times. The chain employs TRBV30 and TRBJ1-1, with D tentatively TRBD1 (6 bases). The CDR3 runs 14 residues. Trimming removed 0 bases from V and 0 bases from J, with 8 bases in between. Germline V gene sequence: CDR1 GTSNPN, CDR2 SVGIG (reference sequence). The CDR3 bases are TGTGCCTGGAGTGTAGGGGGTCTGAACACTGAAGCTTTCTTT. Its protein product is CAWSVGGLNTEAFF. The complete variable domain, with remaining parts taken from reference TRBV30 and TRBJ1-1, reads SQTIHQWPATLVQPVGSPLSLECTVEGTSNPNLYWYRQAAGRGLQLLFYSVGIGQISSEVPQNLSASRPQDRQFILSSKKLLLSDSGFYLCAWSVGGLNTEAFFGQGTRLTVV.

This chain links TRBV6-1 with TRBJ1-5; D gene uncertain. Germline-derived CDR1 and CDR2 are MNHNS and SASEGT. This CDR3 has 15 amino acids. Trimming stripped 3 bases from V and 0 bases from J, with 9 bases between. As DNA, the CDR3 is TGTGCCAGCAGTGAGTCTAGGATTAGCAATCAGCCCCAGCATTTT. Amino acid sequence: CASSESRISNQPQHF.

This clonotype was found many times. In DNA form, the CDR3 reads TGTGCCAGCAGTCACCCCCCGAGGGATGGGGACGAGCAGTACTTC. Translated: CASSHPPRDGDEQYF. The chain recombines TRBV12-3 or TRBV12-4 with TRBJ2-7; tentatively, D is TRBD2 (5 bases). The CDR3 consists of 15 residues. V lost 5 bases to trimming and J lost 5 bases, with 19 bases between them.

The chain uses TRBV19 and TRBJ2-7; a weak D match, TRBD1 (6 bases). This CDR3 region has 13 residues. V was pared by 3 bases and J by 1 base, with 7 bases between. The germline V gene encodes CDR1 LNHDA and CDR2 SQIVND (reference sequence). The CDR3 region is CASSIQGSYEQYF. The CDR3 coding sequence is TGTGCCAGTAGTATCCAGGGGTCCTACGAGCAGTACTTC. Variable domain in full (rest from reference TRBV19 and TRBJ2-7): DGGITQSPKYLFRKEGQNVTLSCEQNLNHDAMYWYRQDPGQGLRLIYYSQIVNDFQKGDIAEGYSVSREKKESFPLTVTSAQKNPTAFYLCASSIQGSYEQYFGPGTRLTVT.

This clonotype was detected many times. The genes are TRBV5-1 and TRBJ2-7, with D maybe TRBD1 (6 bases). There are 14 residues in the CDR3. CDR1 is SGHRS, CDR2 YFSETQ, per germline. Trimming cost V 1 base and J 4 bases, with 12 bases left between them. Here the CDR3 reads CASSLSGGKYEQYF. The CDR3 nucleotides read TGCGCCAGCAGCTTGTCTGGGGGCAAGTACGAGCAGTACTTC.

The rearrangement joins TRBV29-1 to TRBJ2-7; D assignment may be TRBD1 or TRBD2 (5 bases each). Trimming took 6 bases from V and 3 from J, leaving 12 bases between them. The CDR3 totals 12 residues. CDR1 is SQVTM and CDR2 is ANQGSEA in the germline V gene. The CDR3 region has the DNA TGCAGCGTCTTGGGACCTTACTACGAGCAGTACTTC. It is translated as CSVLGPYYEQYF.

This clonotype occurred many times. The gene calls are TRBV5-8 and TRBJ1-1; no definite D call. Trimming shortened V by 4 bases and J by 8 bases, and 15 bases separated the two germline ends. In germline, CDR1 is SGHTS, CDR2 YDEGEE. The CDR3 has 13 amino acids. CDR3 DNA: TGTGCCAGCAGCGGCGGTCTTGGGAGAGAAGCTTTCTTT. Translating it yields CASSGGLGREAFF.

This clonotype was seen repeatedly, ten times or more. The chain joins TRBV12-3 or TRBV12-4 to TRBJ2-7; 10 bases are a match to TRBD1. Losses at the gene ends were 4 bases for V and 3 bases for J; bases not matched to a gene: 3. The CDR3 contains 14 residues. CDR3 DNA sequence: TGTGCCAGCAGTTACCGGGACAGGGGCTACGAGCAGTACTTC. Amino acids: CASSYRDRGYEQYF.

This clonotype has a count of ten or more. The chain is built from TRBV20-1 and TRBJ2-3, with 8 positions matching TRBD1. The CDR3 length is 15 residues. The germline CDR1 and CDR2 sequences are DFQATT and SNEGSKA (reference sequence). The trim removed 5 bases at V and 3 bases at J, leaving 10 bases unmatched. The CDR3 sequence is CSARTGQGRTDTQYF. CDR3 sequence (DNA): TGCAGTGCTCGTACTGGACAGGGCCGGACAGATACGCAGTATTTT.

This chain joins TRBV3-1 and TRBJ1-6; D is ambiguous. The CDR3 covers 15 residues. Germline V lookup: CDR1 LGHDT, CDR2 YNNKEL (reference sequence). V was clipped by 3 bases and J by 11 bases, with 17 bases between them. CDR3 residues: CASSQKGLLGTPLHF. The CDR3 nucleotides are TGTGCCAGCAGCCAGAAGGGATTATTAGGGACACCCCTCCACTTT.

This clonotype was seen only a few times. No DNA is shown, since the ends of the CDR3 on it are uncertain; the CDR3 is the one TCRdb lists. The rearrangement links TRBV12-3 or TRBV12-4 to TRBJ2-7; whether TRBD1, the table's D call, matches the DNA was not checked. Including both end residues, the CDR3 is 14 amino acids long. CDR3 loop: CASSLVAGGARIYF.

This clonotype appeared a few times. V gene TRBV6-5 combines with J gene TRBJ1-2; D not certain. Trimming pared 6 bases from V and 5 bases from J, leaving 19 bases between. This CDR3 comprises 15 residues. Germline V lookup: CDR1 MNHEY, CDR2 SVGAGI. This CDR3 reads CASSYGITDPYGYTF. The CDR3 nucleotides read TGTGCCAGCAGCTATGGGATAACGGATCCATATGGCTACACCTTC.

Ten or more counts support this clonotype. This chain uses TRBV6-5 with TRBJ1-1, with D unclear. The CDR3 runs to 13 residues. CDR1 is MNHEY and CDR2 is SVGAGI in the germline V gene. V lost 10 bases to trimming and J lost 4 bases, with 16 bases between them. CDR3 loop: CATNKEESTEAFF. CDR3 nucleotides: TGTGCCACCAATAAGGAGGAATCCACTGAAGCTTTCTTT.

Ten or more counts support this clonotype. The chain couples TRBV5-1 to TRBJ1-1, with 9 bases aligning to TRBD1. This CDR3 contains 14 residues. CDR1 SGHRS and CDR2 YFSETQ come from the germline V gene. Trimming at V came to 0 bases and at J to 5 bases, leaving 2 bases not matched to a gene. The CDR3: CASSLDRGQTEAFF. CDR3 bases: TGCGCCAGCAGCTTGGACAGGGGGCAGACTGAAGCTTTCTTT.

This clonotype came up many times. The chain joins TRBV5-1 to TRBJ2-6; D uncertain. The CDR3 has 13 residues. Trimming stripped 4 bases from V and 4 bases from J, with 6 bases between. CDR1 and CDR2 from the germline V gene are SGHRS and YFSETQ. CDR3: CASSREGANVLTF. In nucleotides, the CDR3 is TGCGCCAGCAGCCGCGAGGGGGCCAACGTCCTGACTTTC.

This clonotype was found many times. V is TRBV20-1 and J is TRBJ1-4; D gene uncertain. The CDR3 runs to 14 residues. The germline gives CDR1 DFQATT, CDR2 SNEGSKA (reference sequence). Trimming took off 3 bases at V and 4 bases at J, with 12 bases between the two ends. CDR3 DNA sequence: TGCAGTGCTAGGTCCCTAGTCGATAATGAAAAACTGTTTTTT. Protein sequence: CSARSLVDNEKLFF.

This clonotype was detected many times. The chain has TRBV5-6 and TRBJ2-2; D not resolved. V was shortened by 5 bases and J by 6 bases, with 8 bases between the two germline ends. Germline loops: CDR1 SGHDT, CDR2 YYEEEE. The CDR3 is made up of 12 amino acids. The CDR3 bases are TGTGCCAGCAGTGGTTCGGCCGGGGAGCTGTTTTTT. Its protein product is CASSGSAGELFF.

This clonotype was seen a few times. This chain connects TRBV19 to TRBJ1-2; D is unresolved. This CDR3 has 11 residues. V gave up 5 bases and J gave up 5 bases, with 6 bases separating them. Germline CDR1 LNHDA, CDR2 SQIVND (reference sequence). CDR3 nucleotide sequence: TGTGCCAGTAGTGAACAGTATGGCTACACCTTC. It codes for CASSEQYGYTF.

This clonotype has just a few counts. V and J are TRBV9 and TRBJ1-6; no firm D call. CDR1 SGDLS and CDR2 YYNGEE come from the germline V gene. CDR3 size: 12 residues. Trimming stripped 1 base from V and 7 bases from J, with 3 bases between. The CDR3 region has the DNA TGTGCCAGCAGCGTACCGAATTCACCCCTCCACTTT. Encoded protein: CASSVPNSPLHF.

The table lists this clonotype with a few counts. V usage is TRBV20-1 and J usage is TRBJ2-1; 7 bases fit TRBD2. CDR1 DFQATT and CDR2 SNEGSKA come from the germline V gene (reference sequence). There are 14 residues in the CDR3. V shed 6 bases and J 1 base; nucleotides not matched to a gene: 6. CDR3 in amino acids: CSARTSVSYNEQFF. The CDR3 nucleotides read TGCAGTGCCCGAACTAGCGTATCCTACAATGAGCAGTTCTTC.

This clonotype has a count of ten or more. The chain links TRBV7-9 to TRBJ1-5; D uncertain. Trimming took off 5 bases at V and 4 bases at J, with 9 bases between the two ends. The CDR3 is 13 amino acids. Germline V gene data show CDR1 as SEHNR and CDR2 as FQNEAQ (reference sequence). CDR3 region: CASSPRRNQPQHF. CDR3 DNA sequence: TGTGCCAGCAGCCCGCGGAGAAATCAGCCCCAGCATTTT.

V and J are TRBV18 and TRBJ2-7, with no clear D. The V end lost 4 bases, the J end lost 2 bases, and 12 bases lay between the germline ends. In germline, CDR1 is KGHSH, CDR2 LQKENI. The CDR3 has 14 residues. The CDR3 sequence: CASSLIAATYEQYF. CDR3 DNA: TGTGCCAGCTCACTGATCGCAGCAACCTACGAGCAGTACTTC. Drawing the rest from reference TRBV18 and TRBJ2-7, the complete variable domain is NAGVMQNPRHLVRRRGQEARLRCSPMKGHSHVYWYRQLPEEGLKFMVYLQKENIIDESGMPKERFSAEFPKEGPSILRIQQVVRGDSAAYFCASSLIAATYEQYFGPGTRLTVT.

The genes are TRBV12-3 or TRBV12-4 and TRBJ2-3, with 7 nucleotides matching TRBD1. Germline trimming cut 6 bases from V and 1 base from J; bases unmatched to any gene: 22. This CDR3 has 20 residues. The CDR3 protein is CASRSGTAIRPPGRTDTQYF. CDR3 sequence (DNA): TGTGCCAGCAGGTCCGGGACAGCGATCCGACCCCCCGGTCGCACAGATACGCAGTATTTT.

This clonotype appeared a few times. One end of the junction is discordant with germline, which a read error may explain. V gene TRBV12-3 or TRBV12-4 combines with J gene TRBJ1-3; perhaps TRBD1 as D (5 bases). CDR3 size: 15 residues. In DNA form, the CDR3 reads TGTGCCACCTCACTTCTTGGGGACTCTGTAAACACCATATATTTT. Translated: CATSLLGDSVNTIYF.

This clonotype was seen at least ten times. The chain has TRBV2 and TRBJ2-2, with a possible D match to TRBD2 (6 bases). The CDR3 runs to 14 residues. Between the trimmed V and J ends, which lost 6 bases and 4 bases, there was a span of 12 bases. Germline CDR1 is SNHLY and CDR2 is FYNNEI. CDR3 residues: CASSGGLPTGELFF. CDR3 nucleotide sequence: TGTGCCAGCAGCGGCGGACTACCCACCGGGGAGCTGTTTTTT.

The CDR3 reads CSVYTGQETQYF. The CDR3 DNA sequence: TGCAGCGTGTATACAGGGCAAGAGACCCAGTACTTC. J is TRBJ2-5 and V is TRBV29-1, with D possibly TRBD1 on 6 matching bases. This CDR3 is built from 12 residues. Deletions cut 6 bases from V and 2 bases from J, with 10 bases between. Germline-derived CDR1 and CDR2 are SQVTM and ANQGSEA.

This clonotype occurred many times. The DNA of the CDR3 is TGTGCCAGCAGTCTACTCAGGGAAATTAGAACAGATACGCAGTATTTT. Protein: CASSLLREIRTDTQYF. The rearrangement links TRBV2 to TRBJ2-3; D might be TRBD1 (5 bases). V was shortened by 5 bases and J by 3 bases, with 18 bases between the two germline ends. The CDR3 covers 16 residues. From germline, CDR1 is SNHLY and CDR2 FYNNEI. The entire variable domain, with the rest obtained from reference TRBV2 and TRBJ2-3, is as follows: EPEVTQTPSHQVTQMGQEVILRCVPISNHLYFYWYRQILGQKVEFLVSFYNNEISEKSEIFDDQFSVERPDGSNFTLKIRSTKLEDSAMYFCASSLLREIRTDTQYFGPGTRLTVL.